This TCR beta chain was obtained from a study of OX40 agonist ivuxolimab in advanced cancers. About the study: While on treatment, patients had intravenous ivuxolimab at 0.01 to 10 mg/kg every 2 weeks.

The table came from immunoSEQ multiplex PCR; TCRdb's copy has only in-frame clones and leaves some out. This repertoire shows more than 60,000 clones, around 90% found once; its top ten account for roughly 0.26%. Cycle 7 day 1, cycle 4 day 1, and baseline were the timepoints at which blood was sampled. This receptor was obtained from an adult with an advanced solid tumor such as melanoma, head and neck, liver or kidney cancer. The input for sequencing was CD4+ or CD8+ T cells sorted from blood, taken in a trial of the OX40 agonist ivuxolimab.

The CDR3 DNA reads as TGTGCCAGCAGCTTGGGGGCGCAGGCGAATGAAAAACTGTTTTTT. It specifies CASSLGAQANEKLFF. The V gene is TRBV5-4, the J gene TRBJ1-4; D remains ambiguous. The CDR3 sequence is 15 residues long. Germline CDR1 and CDR2: SGHNT and YYREEE (reference sequence). Trimming took off 0 bases at V and 5 bases at J, with 11 bases between the two ends.